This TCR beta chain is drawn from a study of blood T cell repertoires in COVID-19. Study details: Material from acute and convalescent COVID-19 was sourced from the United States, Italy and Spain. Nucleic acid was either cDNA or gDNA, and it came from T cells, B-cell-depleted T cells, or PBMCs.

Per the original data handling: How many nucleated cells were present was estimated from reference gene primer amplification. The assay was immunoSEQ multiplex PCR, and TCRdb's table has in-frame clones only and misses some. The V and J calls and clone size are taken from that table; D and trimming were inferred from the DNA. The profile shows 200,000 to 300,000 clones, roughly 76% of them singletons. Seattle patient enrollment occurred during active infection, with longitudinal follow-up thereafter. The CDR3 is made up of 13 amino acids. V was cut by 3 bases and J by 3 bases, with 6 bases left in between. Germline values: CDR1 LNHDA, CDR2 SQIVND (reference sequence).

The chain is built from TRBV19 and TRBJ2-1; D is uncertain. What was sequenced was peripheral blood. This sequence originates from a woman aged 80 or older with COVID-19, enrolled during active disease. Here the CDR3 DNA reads TGTGCCAGTAGTATTTCCAACTACAATGAGCAGTTCTTC. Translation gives CASSISNYNEQFF.